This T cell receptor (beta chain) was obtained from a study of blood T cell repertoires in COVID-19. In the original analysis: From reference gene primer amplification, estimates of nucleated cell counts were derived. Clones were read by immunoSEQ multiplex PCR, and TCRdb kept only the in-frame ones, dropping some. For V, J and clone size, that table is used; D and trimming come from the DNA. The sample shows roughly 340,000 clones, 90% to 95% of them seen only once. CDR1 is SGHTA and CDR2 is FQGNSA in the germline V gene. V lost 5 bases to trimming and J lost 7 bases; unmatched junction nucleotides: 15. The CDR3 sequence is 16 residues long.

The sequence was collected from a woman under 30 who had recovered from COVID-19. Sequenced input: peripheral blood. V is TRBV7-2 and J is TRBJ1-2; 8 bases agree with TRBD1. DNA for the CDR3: TGTGCCAGCAGCCTCCAGTTAACAGGGGGGTCTGGTGGCTACACCTTC. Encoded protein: CASSLQLTGGSGGYTF.